The 26 T cell receptor beta chains below all came from one sample that was sequenced in a study of blood T cells in healthy people across ages. Combining a sample-barcoded 5' primer with a J-beta primer mix, a second PCR ran for about 6 to 11 cycles. TCRdb re-called the 5' RACE reads with MiXCR, one entry per CDR3 protein. This sample has some 760,000 distinct CDR3 sequences, with 25% found just once. These same data were also listed under a study on T cells of mothers and their children.

Specimen: blood. The origin of the receptors is a boy aged 5-17 years in good health.

This clonotype was detected only a few times. V is TRBV27 and J is TRBJ2-3; either TRBD1 or TRBD2 may supply D (5 bases each). CDR3 length: 19 amino acids. The germline CDR1 and CDR2 sequences are MNHEY and SMNVEV (reference sequence). The V end lost 1 base, the J end lost 0 bases, and 20 bases lay between the germline ends. The CDR3 region has the DNA TGTGCCAGCAGTTTATACGGCGTCGGTGGGGGAACTAGCACAGATACGCAGTATTTT. This gives the protein CASSLYGVGGGTSTDTQYF.

This clonotype showed up just a few times. J is TRBJ1-5 and V is TRBV4-3, with 9 bases that match TRBD1. J was trimmed by 7 bases and V by 0 bases; bases with no gene match: 7. Germline CDR1 and CDR2: LGHNA and YSLEER. The CDR3 loop spans 16 amino acids. This chain's CDR3 is CASSQDATGGLQPQHF. CDR3 DNA: TGCGCCAGCAGCCAAGATGCCACAGGGGGCCTCCAGCCCCAGCATTTT.

This chain connects TRBV3-1 to TRBJ1-3; the D is unclear. From germline, CDR1 is LGHDT and CDR2 YNNKEL (reference sequence). The CDR3 is 14 residues long. V was trimmed by 6 bases and J by 4 bases, leaving 13 bases between them. In nucleotides, the CDR3 is TGTGCCAGCAGTCCCAGTCCCCCCGGAAACACCATATATTTT. This encodes CASSPSPPGNTIYF. Full variable domain (remainder filled in from reference TRBV3-1 and TRBJ1-3): DTAVSQTPKYLVTQMGNDKSIKCEQNLGHDTMYWYKQDSKKFLKIMFSYNNKELIINETVPNRFSPKSPDKAHLNLHINSLELGDSAVYFCASSPSPPGNTIYFGEGSWLTVV.

The chain recombines TRBV6-1 with TRBJ2-1; D is uncertain. Per germline, CDR1 MNHNS and CDR2 SASEGT. Trimming left V 2 bases short and J 4 bases short, with 9 bases between. The CDR3 totals 14 residues. CDR3 sequence: CASSERTGYNEQFF. The CDR3 DNA sequence: TGTGCCAGCAGTGAACGGACCGGTTACAATGAGCAGTTCTTC.

The J gene is TRBJ2-7, the V gene TRBV5-1; D not resolved. V lost 3 bases and J 0 bases, leaving 7 bases between the germline ends. The CDR3 is 13 amino acids. Germline CDR1 is SGHRS and CDR2 is YFSETQ. The CDR3 spells CASSSAYSYEQYF. CDR3 sequence (DNA): TGCGCCAGCAGCTCAGCATACTCCTACGAGCAGTACTTC.

This clonotype was counted a few times. J is TRBJ2-5 and V is TRBV5-1; TRBD2 matches 8 bases. Trimming cost V 2 bases and J 5 bases; bases outside gene matches: 14. Germline CDR1 SGHRS, CDR2 YFSETQ. This CDR3 is 17 amino acids long. The CDR3 region has the DNA TGCGCCAGCAGCTTATTAGCCCAAGCGGGAGTCGGGGAGACCCAGTACTTC. It translates to CASSLLAQAGVGETQYF.

This clonotype was detected only a few times. V is TRBV30 and J is TRBJ2-7, with a weak D call TRBD1 (5 bases). CDR3 size: 13 residues. The V gene lost 2 bases and the J gene lost 3 bases, with 11 bases spanning the gap. Germline loops: CDR1 GTSNPN, CDR2 SVGIG (reference sequence). The DNA for the CDR3 is TGTGCCTGGAGTTCGTCAGGGCTCTACGAGCAGTACTTC. This encodes CAWSSSGLYEQYF.

The chain has TRBV12-3 or TRBV12-4 and TRBJ1-5; TRBD1 matches at 10 bases. The CDR3 has 15 amino acids. V dropped 4 bases and J dropped 7; count of bases not matched to a gene: 7. CDR3 loop: CASSSGTGDQQPQHF. For the CDR3, the DNA is TGTGCCAGCAGTTCCGGGACAGGGGATCAACAGCCCCAGCATTTT.

There are a few counts of this clonotype. The chain combines TRBV7-2 with TRBJ2-7; 12 bases align to TRBD2. J lost 4 bases, V lost 2 bases, and 9 bases had no gene match. This CDR3 has 17 residues. The germline V gene encodes CDR1 SGHTA and CDR2 FQGNSA. The CDR3 DNA is TGTGCCAGCAGCTTAAGCCTAGCGGGGGGGCCGGAGTACGAGCAGTACTTC. Amino acid sequence: CASSLSLAGGPEYEQYF.

The chain carries TRBV5-1 and TRBJ1-1; maybe TRBD1 (6 bases). The CDR3 is made up of 14 amino acids. Germline CDR1 and CDR2: SGHRS and YFSETQ. V gave up 2 bases and J gave up 4 bases, with 12 bases separating them. The CDR3 nucleotides read TGCGCCAGCAGCTTCGGGGGGCCGATCACTGAAGCTTTCTTT. Translation: CASSFGGPITEAFF.

V and J are TRBV6-2 or TRBV6-3 and TRBJ2-7, with 8 bases that match TRBD2. The CDR3 is made up of 16 amino acids. V lost 6 bases and J lost 0; bases outside the gene matches: 10. The germline gives CDR1 MNHEY, CDR2 SVGEGT. CDR3 region: CASRLIGGASSYEQYF. The CDR3 DNA sequence: TGTGCCAGCAGATTGATCGGGGGGGCCTCCTCCTACGAGCAGTACTTC.

The rearrangement links TRBV5-1 to TRBJ2-7; 10 bases agree with TRBD2. The germline CDR1 and CDR2 sequences are SGHRS and YFSETQ. V was pared by 4 bases and J by 2 bases, with 6 bases of the junction left unmatched. This CDR3 has 15 residues. As DNA, the CDR3 is TGCGCCAGCAGCCCCACAGCGGGAGGGGCCTACGAGCAGTACTTC. This translates into CASSPTAGGAYEQYF.

This clonotype appeared many times. This chain uses TRBV12-3 or TRBV12-4 with TRBJ2-1; TRBD2 matches at 7 bases. The CDR3 runs to 15 residues. With 7 bases clipped from V and 4 bases from J, the junction kept 10 bases outside the gene matches. The CDR3 region is CASTPRLAGYNEQFF. The CDR3 DNA is TGTGCCAGCACCCCTCGACTAGCCGGGTACAATGAGCAGTTCTTC.

Only a few counts were recorded for this clonotype. The chain recombines TRBV29-1 with TRBJ2-5, with a weak D call TRBD1 (6 bases). The assigned J gene may be wrong: the sequence end matches TRBJ2-7 better. CDR1 is SQVTM and CDR2 is ANQGSEA in the germline V gene. The length of the CDR3 is 11 residues. The CDR3 sequence is CSVGGPVEQYF. The CDR3 region has the DNA TGCAGCGTTGGGGGGCCGGTCGAGCAGTACTTC.

The chain uses TRBV11-3 and TRBJ2-1; possible D gene TRBD1, 5 bases. This CDR3 is built from 13 residues. V was pared by 5 bases and J by 4 bases, with 9 bases between. Looked up from germline, CDR1 is SGHNT and CDR2 is YENEEA. CDR3 in DNA: TGTGCCAGCAGCAGACAGCTATACAATGAGCAGTTCTTC. Translating gives CASSRQLYNEQFF.

This clonotype was counted between two and nine times. This chain connects TRBV7-2 to TRBJ2-7; D might be TRBD1 or TRBD2, each matching 5 bases. V was trimmed by 5 bases and J by 4 bases, leaving 18 bases between them. The CDR3 is 15 residues long. Germline CDR1 and CDR2: SGHTA and FQGNSA. For the CDR3, the DNA is TGTGCCAGCAGCCCCCGGACCGGGGACCGATACGAGCAGTACTTC. Encoded protein: CASSPRTGDRYEQYF.

In DNA, the CDR3 is TGTGCCAGCAGTTTGGGGGTGTTGAATGAGCAGTTCTTC. As protein: CASSLGVLNEQFF. The chain combines TRBV12-3 or TRBV12-4 with TRBJ2-1, with D possibly called TRBD1 or TRBD2 (5 bases each). V was trimmed by 3 bases and J by 7 bases, leaving 10 bases between them. The length of the CDR3 is 13 residues.

This clonotype was detected a few times. V usage is TRBV12-3 or TRBV12-4 and J usage is TRBJ1-2; 8 nucleotides match TRBD1. This CDR3 region has 13 residues. J gave up 5 bases and V 5 bases, and 4 bases lay outside the gene matches. The CDR3 region has the DNA TGTGCCAGCAGTGCCCGACAGGGGTATGGCTACACCTTC. This sequence encodes CASSARQGYGYTF.

This clonotype was seen only a few times. This chain joins TRBV24-1 and TRBJ2-3; D might be TRBD2 (6 bases). CDR1 is KGHDR and CDR2 is SFDVKD in the germline V gene. This CDR3 region has 17 residues. Trimming pared 1 base from V and 4 bases from J, leaving 17 bases between. The CDR3 nucleotides read TGTGCCACCAGTGATTTCCCGGGACTCAAAGGCGCAGATACGCAGTATTTT. Its protein product is CATSDFPGLKGADTQYF.

This clonotype turned up a few times. The chain carries TRBV28 and TRBJ1-3, with a weak D call TRBD1 (6 bases). Germline CDR1 and CDR2: MDHEN and SYDVKM. The CDR3 covers 17 residues. V lost 0 bases and J 0 bases, leaving 12 bases between the germline ends. The CDR3 here is CASSLWGGTFSGNTIYF. DNA of the CDR3: TGTGCCAGCAGTTTATGGGGGGGGACATTCTCTGGAAACACCATATATTTT.

This chain joins TRBV7-2 and TRBJ2-7, with 7 bases lining up with TRBD1. The CDR3 loop spans 15 amino acids. Looked up from germline, CDR1 is SGHTA and CDR2 is FQGNSA. V was pared by 4 bases and J by 2 bases, with 8 bases of the junction left unmatched. CDR3 bases: TGTGCCAGCAGCTCCGACAGGGTCTTCCCCTACGAGCAGTACTTC. This codes for CASSSDRVFPYEQYF.

V and J are TRBV28 and TRBJ2-5; D not resolved. Germline CDR1 reads MDHEN; CDR2 reads SYDVKM. CDR3 length: 13 amino acids. V was clipped by 5 bases and J by 0 bases, with 7 bases between them. CDR3 amino acids: CASSMKNQETQYF. The CDR3 DNA is TGTGCCAGCAGTATGAAAAACCAAGAGACCCAGTACTTC.

The J gene is TRBJ1-1, the V gene TRBV12-3 or TRBV12-4, with D hard to call. Trimming removed 2 bases at V and 2 bases at J, with 9 bases between. The CDR3 totals 14 residues. In nucleotides, the CDR3 is TGTGCCAGCAGTTTACGGGGATCCAACACTGAAGCTTTCTTT. Translated: CASSLRGSNTEAFF.

The genes are TRBV20-1 and TRBJ2-1; 8 bases match TRBD2. The assigned J gene may be wrong: the sequence end matches TRBJ2-7 better. The CDR3 spans 15 residues. Per the germline V gene, CDR1 is DFQATT and CDR2 is SNEGSKA (reference sequence). This CDR3 is CSALDPGGPKYEQYF. CDR3 in DNA: TGCAGTGCTCTAGATCCGGGAGGGCCGAAATACGAGCAGTACTTC.

This clonotype was seen only a few times. The chain employs TRBV20-1 and TRBJ2-1; 11 bases agree with TRBD2. The junction had 15 bases not matched to a gene; V was cut back by 8 bases and J by 0 bases. The CDR3 is 18 residues long. The germline V gene encodes CDR1 DFQATT and CDR2 SNEGSKA (reference sequence). CDR3 sequence (DNA): TGCAGTCCCGTACTAGCGGGAGTAAGGGGAAGCTCCTACAATGAGCAGTTCTTC. Protein sequence: CSPVLAGVRGSSYNEQFF.

CDR3 sequence reads: CSPTGRQGYLTSTDTQYF. As DNA, the CDR3 is TGCAGCCCCACGGGGAGGCAGGGGTATTTAACTAGCACAGATACGCAGTATTTT. The genes are TRBV29-1 and TRBJ2-3, with D perhaps assigned TRBD1 or TRBD2 (6 bases each). Trimming took 8 bases from V and 0 from J, leaving 27 bases between them. Germline loops: CDR1 SQVTM, CDR2 ANQGSEA. The CDR3 sequence is 18 residues long.